These 20 T cell receptor beta chains originate from one sample sequenced in a study of response to subunit inactivated influenza vaccine. TCRdb reprocessed the RT-PCR reads with MiXCR, giving one entry per CDR3 protein. The table lists over 150,000 distinct CDR3 sequences, around 8.8% of them singletons, with around 9.9% in the top ten. Specimen: non-naive T cells sorted from PBMCs, collected on the day of vaccination. Receptors originate from a man aged 45-65 years who received an inactivated influenza vaccine.

At least ten counts were recorded for this clonotype. This rearrangement joins TRBV7-2 to TRBJ2-3; TRBD2 matches at 9 bases. Germline V lookup: CDR1 SGHTA, CDR2 FQGNSA. This CDR3 is built from 17 residues. With 3 bases clipped from V and 3 bases from J, the junction kept 10 bases outside the gene matches. CDR3 sequence (DNA): TGTGCCAGCAGCTTTAGCGTTAGCGGGAGTGGGACAGATACGCAGTATTTT. As protein: CASSFSVSGSGTDTQYF.

This clonotype was seen only a few times. The chain links TRBV20-1 to TRBJ2-7; 8 bases fit TRBD1. V lost 6 bases, J lost 1 base, and 11 bases stayed unmatched. Germline V gene data show CDR1 as DFQATT and CDR2 as SNEGSKA (reference sequence). The CDR3 length is 15 residues. The CDR3 DNA sequence: TGCAGTGCCTACCAACCCGGACAGGGTTCCTACGAGCAGTACTTC. Amino acid sequence: CSAYQPGQGSYEQYF.

This clonotype has a count of ten or more. The CDR3 is CSVRQSSYGYTF. The CDR3 DNA follows: TGCAGCGTTAGACAGAGTTCCTATGGCTACACCTTC. The chain combines TRBV29-1 with TRBJ1-2, with D possibly matching TRBD1 (5 bases). Germline CDR1 reads SQVTM; CDR2 reads ANQGSEA. The CDR3 loop spans 12 amino acids. V lost 5 bases and J 4 bases, leaving 11 bases between the germline ends.

The rearrangement joins TRBV28 to TRBJ2-7, with D tentatively TRBD2 (5 bases). The CDR3 consists of 15 residues. The germline V gene has CDR1 MDHEN and CDR2 SYDVKM. V was trimmed by 5 bases and J by 0 bases, leaving 14 bases between them. In DNA, the CDR3 is TGTGCCAGCAGTCCGTTCTCCGGGAACTCCTACGAGCAGTACTTC. Protein: CASSPFSGNSYEQYF. Together with reference TRBV28 and TRBJ2-7, the CDR3 gives the full variable domain: DVKVTQSSRYLVKRTGEKVFLECVQDMDHENMFWYRQDPGLGLRLIYFSYDVKMKEKGDIPEGYSVSREKKERFSLILESASTNQTSMYLCASSPFSGNSYEQYFGPGTRLTVT.

In its sample, this clonotype was seen many times. The J gene is TRBJ2-3, the V gene TRBV28; 11 nucleotides agree with TRBD2. J was trimmed by 4 bases and V by 6 bases; bases with no gene match: 12. The CDR3 is made up of 17 amino acids. Germline values: CDR1 MDHEN, CDR2 SYDVKM. The CDR3: CASSRLAGGNGADTQYF. DNA of the CDR3: TGTGCCAGCAGCCGCCTAGCGGGGGGCAATGGGGCAGATACGCAGTATTTT.

This clonotype was recorded many times. V gene TRBV5-1 combines with J gene TRBJ2-3; 8 positions agree with TRBD2. This CDR3 has 15 amino acids. With 4 bases clipped from V and 0 bases from J, the junction kept 4 bases outside the gene matches. CDR1 SGHRS and CDR2 YFSETQ come from the germline V gene. CDR3 protein: CASSVAGGSTDTQYF. In nucleotides, the CDR3 is TGCGCCAGCAGCGTTGCGGGAGGTAGCACAGATACGCAGTATTTT.

At least ten counts were recorded for this clonotype. The rearrangement links TRBV29-1 to TRBJ2-7; 7 bases line up with TRBD2. J lost 7 bases, V lost 3 bases, and 15 bases had no gene match. The CDR3 is 15 amino acids. Per the germline V gene, CDR1 is SQVTM and CDR2 is ANQGSEA. The CDR3 sequence: CSVDQTGGQTGEQYF. CDR3 in DNA: TGCAGCGTTGACCAAACGGGGGGTCAAACTGGGGAGCAGTACTTC.

This clonotype occurred many times. The gene calls are TRBV27 and TRBJ1-6, with a weak D call TRBD1 (6 bases). V lost 5 bases and J lost 9, with 17 bases in between. CDR1 is MNHEY and CDR2 is SMNVEV in the germline V gene (reference sequence). The CDR3 length is 15 residues. The chain's CDR3 is CASSLMGGRSSPLHF. CDR3 sequence (DNA): TGTGCCAGCAGTCTTATGGGGGGGCGTAGTTCACCCCTCCACTTT.

The chain is built from TRBV9 and TRBJ2-7; 8 nucleotides line up with TRBD1. The length of the CDR3 is 15 residues. Germline V gene data show CDR1 as SGDLS and CDR2 as YYNGEE. Trimming removed 0 bases from V and 3 bases from J; junction bases left unmatched: 5. The CDR3 reads CASSVAGQGGYEQYF. The DNA for the CDR3 is TGTGCCAGCAGCGTAGCCGGACAGGGCGGCTACGAGCAGTACTTC.

The gene calls are TRBV5-1 and TRBJ2-1, with TRBD2 as a possible D gene (6 bases). From germline, CDR1 is SGHRS and CDR2 YFSETQ. With 4 bases removed from V and 5 bases from J, the gap between germline ends came to 16 bases. CDR3 length: 15 amino acids. Here the CDR3 DNA reads TGCGCCAGCAGCCTCGGAGGGAGTATGAACAATGAGCAGTTCTTC. The encoded protein is CASSLGGSMNNEQFF.

This clonotype was observed many times. The chain has TRBV29-1 and TRBJ1-1; 8 positions agree with TRBD1. The CDR3 totals 13 residues. The junction had 6 bases not matched to a gene; V was cut back by 2 bases and J by 7 bases. CDR1 is SQVTM, CDR2 ANQGSEA, per germline. The chain's CDR3 is CSVETGGLIEAFF. For the CDR3, the DNA is TGCAGCGTTGAAACAGGGGGGCTTATTGAAGCTTTCTTT.

This clonotype was seen a single time. The junction and the germline gene differ at one end; a read error may be behind it. V gene TRBV6-1 combines with J gene TRBJ2-3, with 13 bases that match TRBD2. This CDR3 region has 16 residues. Looked up from germline, CDR1 is MNHNS and CDR2 is SASEGT. Here the CDR3 DNA reads TGTGCCAGCAGTCGACTAGCGGGGGGTAGCACAGATATGCAGTATTTT. Its protein is CASSRLAGGSTDMQYF.

The chain combines TRBV5-6 with TRBJ2-1, with D tentatively TRBD2 (6 bases). Deletions cut 5 bases from V and 6 bases from J, with 18 bases between. The CDR3 contains 15 residues. The germline CDR1 and CDR2 sequences are SGHDT and YYEEEE. The CDR3 coding sequence is TGTGCCAGCAGTCCGATAAGGCTAGCGTCCAATGAGCAGTTCTTC. As protein: CASSPIRLASNEQFF.

V and J are TRBV7-9 and TRBJ1-6; a possible D gene is TRBD1 (6 bases). Germline V CDR1 and CDR2: SEHNR, FQNEAQ (reference sequence). Deletions cut 6 bases from V and 0 bases from J, with 12 bases between. This CDR3 has 16 amino acids. The CDR3 sequence is CASSGGHGSYNSPLHF. As DNA, the CDR3 is TGTGCCAGCAGTGGGGGGCACGGCTCCTATAATTCACCCCTCCACTTT.

This clonotype turned up a few times. The chain recombines TRBV29-1 with TRBJ1-2; 8 nucleotides match TRBD1. The CDR3 is made up of 14 amino acids. The V segment lost 3 bases and the J segment 4 bases; nucleotides outside the gene matches: 7. CDR1 and CDR2 from the germline V gene are SQVTM and ANQGSEA. The CDR3 region has the DNA TGCAGCGTTGAGGAACGCGGACAGGGCTATGGCTACACCTTC. Its translation: CSVEERGQGYGYTF.

There are a few counts of this clonotype. The gene calls are TRBV5-6 and TRBJ2-3; no clear D gene. Germline V gene sequence: CDR1 SGHDT, CDR2 YYEEEE. V was trimmed by 4 bases and J by 4 bases, leaving 13 bases between them. There are 14 residues in the CDR3. The CDR3 DNA follows: TGTGCCAGCAGCCCCACGGTAGCTTCAGATACGCAGTATTTT. Its protein is CASSPTVASDTQYF.

There are many counts of this clonotype. The rearrangement links TRBV4-1 to TRBJ2-1, with 15 bases matching TRBD2. CDR1 is MGHRA and CDR2 is YSYEKL in the germline V gene. V shed 4 bases and J 7 bases; nucleotides not matched to a gene: 8. This CDR3 has 17 amino acids. DNA for the CDR3: TGCGCCAGCAGCCCGGAGGGGACTAGCGGGGGGATTAATGAGCAGTTCTTC. As protein: CASSPEGTSGGINEQFF.

This clonotype was seen at least ten times. The chain employs TRBV4-3 and TRBJ2-1, with D maybe TRBD2 (6 bases). CDR1 is LGHNA, CDR2 YSLEER, per germline. V was pared by 0 bases and J by 2 bases, with 14 bases between. CDR3 size: 17 residues. The CDR3 region is CASSQEPPSVPYNEQFF. The CDR3 DNA reads as TGCGCCAGCAGCCAAGAGCCCCCTAGCGTTCCCTACAATGAGCAGTTCTTC.

There are many counts of this clonotype. The chain is built from TRBV5-1 and TRBJ1-2; D unclear. V lost 2 bases to trimming and J lost 5 bases, with 7 bases between them. CDR3 length: 12 residues. Germline V gives CDR1 SGHRS, CDR2 YFSETQ. As DNA, the CDR3 is TGCGCCAGCAGCTTTGAGGCTTATGGCTACACCTTC. The encoded protein is CASSFEAYGYTF.

The chain carries TRBV9 and TRBJ2-3; possibly TRBD1 or TRBD2 for D (5 bases each). The CDR3 has 15 residues. V lost 3 bases and J lost 1, with 12 bases in between. In germline, CDR1 is SGDLS, CDR2 YYNGEE. In DNA form, the CDR3 reads TGTGCCAGCAGCGCGGGACCCGGCGGCACAGATACGCAGTATTTT. Translation gives CASSAGPGGTDTQYF.